A single T cell receptor (beta chain) is shown here with its context. What antigen it recognizes has not been identified. Base qualities are not recorded, but no much larger clone differs from it by a single base. The data belong to a study of vaccination and CD4 T cells after COVID-19 (dated by TCRdb to 2022 to 2024). Describing the broader study: Every convalescent patient had a positive nasal swab PCR test for SARS-CoV-2, with mild disease in several patients and severe disease in one. In approximately ten COVID-19 convalescent patients and a few infection-naive healthy vaccine recipients, the spike-specific CD4+ TCR repertoire before mRNA vaccination was compared with the repertoire after mRNA vaccination. Post-vaccine blood samples were obtained a median of about 70 days after the second vaccine dose, with a range of about 13 to 241 days. Participants got two doses of the Pfizer-BioNTech BNT162b2 vaccine (n=8) or two doses of the Moderna mRNA-1273 vaccine (n=2). Post-COVID blood samples from convalescent patients were collected a median of approximately 100 days after diagnosis, with a range of 35 to 161 days. In the convalescent cohort there were six males and four females, among whom were two Hispanic individuals, seven Caucasians, two Asians and one multiracial person. As controls, cultures received a CEFX viral epitope pool (the positive control), an HIV-1 Nef peptide pool (the negative control), or no peptide at all. The cultures were stimulated with overlapping spike peptide pools from SARS-CoV-2 and from the common cold coronaviruses HCoV-NL63, HCoV-OC43 and HCoV-229E. What the work shows at the level of the full study, not this receptor alone: In convalescent patients, nearly all vaccine-specific clones (304 of 307) were found to be mono-reactive for SARS-CoV-2 spike rather than cross-reactive with common cold coronaviruses. The median count of SARS-CoV-2-reactive clonotypes went up from about 23 after infection to 38 after vaccination, although the change was not significant. The study included relatively few convalescent patients and did not analyze early timepoints after natural infection. In convalescent patients, a median roughly 87% of post-vaccine SARS-CoV-2-reactive clones were detected only after vaccination, and vaccine-specific priming was suggested by this finding.

The treatment or condition label on this specimen signifies: roughly 11-day PBMC culture with coronavirus spike peptide pools or control peptides (ViraFEST assay). The ViraFEST assay, used in the study, expanded antigen-specific T cells with peptide pools and then identified the expanded clonotypes through TCR sequencing. Positive SARS-CoV-2 PCR tests in the convalescent patients dated from March to December 2020, before Alpha, Beta and Delta variants emerged in the United States. About 2 million PBMCs per well were cultured in IMDM with roughly 5% human AB serum and 8 to 10 IU/ml IL-2, plus 10 ug/ml peptide pools. On days 3 and 7, half of the culture medium was replaced with fresh IL-2-containing medium. CD4+ T cells were isolated after approximately 10 days of culture through negative selection using the EasySep CD4+ T cell isolation kit. Ficoll-Paque Plus gradient centrifugation was used to isolate PBMCs from whole blood, and the isolated PBMCs were then either used fresh or cryopreserved at -140C. In general, triplicate wells were set up for every culture condition.

From cysteine to phenylalanine, the CDR3 is 15 amino acids long. The DNA shown is the 45-base CDR3, in frame from base 1. The germline V gene encodes CDR1 SGDLS and CDR2 YYNGEE. Here V drops 3 bases and J drops 3 bases, and the junction holds 7 bases not matched to any gene. The library was obtained by PCR. TCR sequencing of DNA from cultured CD4+ T cells used the Oncomine TCR Beta short-read assay at the Johns Hopkins FTIC core. The QIAamp micro DNA kit was used to extract genomic DNA from the cultured CD4+ T cells. Oncomine TCR Beta libraries made from cultured CD4+ T cells were pooled using unique dual indexes and sequenced on an Illumina iSeq 100. The study's processing was this. Non-productive sequences were filtered out, and CDR3s that did not start with C, did not end with F or W, or were shorter than 7 amino acids were discarded. The MANAFEST web application identified antigen-specific clonotypes by comparing peptide-stimulated wells against reference wells and other culture wells. Positive clones required FDR below 0.05, an odds ratio above 5, and productive frequency above 0.1% in at least two of three replicate wells. A clonotype counted as cross-reactive if it showed significant expansion both in the SARS-CoV-2 spike wells and in at least one common cold coronavirus spike condition. Using R version 3.6.1, CDR3 homology was evaluated through Levenshtein distances (stringdist) along with unrooted phylogenetic trees (ape). TCRdb trimmed public reads at Q25 via fastp, called clones via MiXCR and kept in-frame beta chains. Each entry merges the rows of one CDR3 protein and shows their most common DNA and genes. TCRdb assigned the V and J calls; the authors' analysis was not used. This sample comprises about 16,000 distinct CDR3 sequences, 45% to 50% of them detected only once. The top ten clones comprise roughly 26% of the sample.

The TCR was taken from a human donor with COVID-19. In this chain, TRBV9 is recombined with TRBJ1-1; 8 central bases correspond to TRBD1. The starting material was cultured CD4+ T cells from blood, obtained after SARS-CoV-2 vaccination. Read as DNA, the sequence is TGTGCCAGCAGCGAACCCCAGGGGGCGCACACTGAAGCTTTCTTT. Translation gives CASSEPQGAHTEAFF.